This TCR beta chain is from a study of regulatory dendritic cells for organ transplantation. Broader study findings: Memory T cells were less diverse than naive, with memory CD8+ most oligoclonal. Mature dendritic cells appeared to drive more memory CD8+ clonal expansion than regulatory ones.

Repertoires were generated with immunoSEQ multiplex PCR, while TCRdb's copy carries only in-frame clones and drops some. The sample shows around 30,000 clones, 75% to 80% of them seen only once. The CDR3 has 15 residues. Germline CDR1 and CDR2: SEHNR and FQNEAQ (reference sequence). Trimming removed 1 base from V and 2 bases from J, with 11 bases in between. Points on this clone: Antigen unknown.

The chain is built from TRBV7-9 and TRBJ2-5; maybe TRBD2 (7 bases). The TCR comes from a human donor in good health. Source material: memory CD4+ T cells from blood. The subset was: CD45RO+ memory T cells. CDR3 DNA: TGTGCCAGCAGCTTAGGGCGGGGGCCTCAAGAGACCCAGTACTTC. Encoded protein: CASSLGRGPQETQYF.